The clone carrying this T cell receptor (beta chain) was picked up one time. The sample is drawn from a study of T cell responses to AZD1222 COVID-19 vaccine. The CDR3 length is 12 residues. V was cut by 5 bases and J by 11 bases, with 13 bases left in between. CDR1 is MNHEY and CDR2 is SVGEGT in the germline V gene. Measured with immunoSEQ multiplex PCR; TCRdb has only the in-frame clones, and not every one. The repertoire holds fewer than 120,000 clones, with about 94% as singletons. The chain joins TRBV6-2 or TRBV6-3 to TRBJ1-5; no reliable D call. The sample here was peripheral blood, taken 28 days after the second AZD1222 dose. This TCR was recovered from an adult who received the AZD1222 COVID-19 vaccine. The CDR3 sequence: CASSIRARAQHF. DNA for the CDR3: TGTGCCAGCAGTATACGAGCACGCGCCCAGCATTTT.